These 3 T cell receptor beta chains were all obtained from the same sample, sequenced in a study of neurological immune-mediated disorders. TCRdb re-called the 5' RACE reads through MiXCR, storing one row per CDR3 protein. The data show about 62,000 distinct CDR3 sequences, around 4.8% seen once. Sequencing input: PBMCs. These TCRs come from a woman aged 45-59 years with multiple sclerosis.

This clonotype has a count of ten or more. CDR3 sequence: CASSLEGIRTEAFF. CDR3 DNA sequence: TGTGCCAGCAGCTTAGAGGGAATTCGCACTGAAGCTTTCTTT. The genes are TRBV5-5 and TRBJ1-1; no definite D call. The V and J ends lost 2 bases and 4 bases respectively, with 12 bases between them. The CDR3 runs 14 residues. Germline lookup yields CDR1 SGHKS and CDR2 YYEKEE (reference sequence).

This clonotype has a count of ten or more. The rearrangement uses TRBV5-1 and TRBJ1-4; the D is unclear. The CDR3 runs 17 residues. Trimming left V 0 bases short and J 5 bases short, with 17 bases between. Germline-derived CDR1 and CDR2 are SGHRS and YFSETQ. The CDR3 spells CASSLDTRAWGNEKLFF. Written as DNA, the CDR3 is TGCGCCAGCAGCTTGGACACCAGAGCTTGGGGAAATGAAAAACTGTTTTTT.

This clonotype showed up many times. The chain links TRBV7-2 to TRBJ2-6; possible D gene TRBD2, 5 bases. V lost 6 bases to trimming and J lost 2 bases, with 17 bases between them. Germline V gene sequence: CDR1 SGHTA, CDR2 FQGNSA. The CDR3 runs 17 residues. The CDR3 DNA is TGTGCCAGCAGTCATGGGAGAGGTTTCGCTGGGGCCAACGTCCTGACTTTC. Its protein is CASSHGRGFAGANVLTF.